The rows below give T cell receptor beta chains drawn from one sample of a study of blood T cell repertoires in COVID-19. Some clones are missing from TCRdb's copy, which holds only in-frame ones; the method was immunoSEQ multiplex PCR. This table has fewer than 200,000 clones, about 84% appearing once. Specimen: PBMCs or T cells enriched from blood (not recorded which). The receptors derive from a man aged 45 to 65 who had recovered from COVID-19. CDR3s include the opening cysteine and the closing phenylalanine or tryptophan. Fields, in order: clone size, V gene, D gene, J gene, CDR3 protein, CDR3 DNA. A D gene is named only where the DNA matches it firmly. The size entry is marked missing in some rows and otherwise reads once, few, many or a size class.

clone size: NA
V gene: TRBV4-1
D gene: NA
J gene: TRBJ1-1
CDR3 protein: CASSPRSWGPPNTEAFF
CDR3 DNA: TGCGCCAGCAGCCCGCGCTCCTGGGGGCCGCCGAACACTGAAGCTTTCTTT

clone size: NA
V gene: TRBV4-3
D gene: NA
J gene: TRBJ1-1
CDR3 protein: CASSQESARIFTEAFF
CDR3 DNA: TGCGCCAGCAGCCAAGAGTCGGCCAGGATTTTCACTGAAGCTTTCTTT

clone size: NA
V gene: TRBV4-2
D gene: TRBD1
J gene: TRBJ1-6
CDR3 protein: CASSPHMGAGGPERDSPLHF
CDR3 DNA: TGTGCCAGCAGCCCACATATGGGGGCAGGGGGCCCCGAGAGGGATTCACCCCTCCACTTT

clone size: NA
V gene: TRBV28
D gene: TRBD1
J gene: TRBJ1-1
CDR3 protein: CASSLDRALSAFF
CDR3 DNA: TGTGCCAGCAGTTTGGACAGGGCCCTTTCAGCTTTCTTT

clone size: NA
V gene: TRBV9
D gene: NA
J gene: TRBJ2-7
CDR3 protein: CASSVDPNTYEQYF
CDR3 DNA: TGTGCCAGCAGCGTAGACCCCAATACTTACGAGCAGTACTTC

clone size: NA
V gene: TRBV7-9
D gene: NA
J gene: TRBJ2-3
CDR3 protein: CASSLGQTMDTQYF
CDR3 DNA: TGTGCCAGCAGCTTAGGGCAGACAATGGATACGCAGTATTTT

clone size: NA
V gene: TRBV5-3
D gene: NA
J gene: TRBJ2-7
CDR3 protein: CARSPQYEQYF
CDR3 DNA: TGTGCCAGAAGCCCACAGTACGAGCAGTACTTC

clone size: NA
V gene: TRBV2
D gene: TRBD2
J gene: TRBJ2-7
CDR3 protein: CASSATGRGGYEQYF
CDR3 DNA: TGTGCCAGCAGCGCCACTGGCCGGGGGGGATACGAGCAGTACTTC

clone size: NA
V gene: TRBV5-1
D gene: NA
J gene: TRBJ1-6
CDR3 protein: CASSSAGSGSPLHF
CDR3 DNA: TGCGCCAGCAGCTCGGCGGGAAGTGGGTCACCCCTCCACTTT

clone size: NA
V gene: TRBV30
D gene: NA
J gene: TRBJ2-7
CDR3 protein: CAWSVGGYEQYF
CDR3 DNA: TGTGCCTGGAGTGTAGGGGGCTACGAGCAGTACTTC

clone size: NA
V gene: TRBV7-9
D gene: NA
J gene: TRBJ1-2
CDR3 protein: CASSLALFGGYTF
CDR3 DNA: TGTGCCAGCAGCTTAGCTCTCTTCGGTGGCTACACCTTC

clone size: once
V gene: TRBV10-3
D gene: NA
J gene: TRBJ1-5
CDR3 protein: CAISETTTGQPQHF
CDR3 DNA: TGTGCCATCAGTGAAACGACCACGGGTCAGCCCCAGCATTTT

clone size: NA
V gene: TRBV6-6
D gene: NA
J gene: TRBJ2-2
CDR3 protein: CASRRDRANTGELFF
CDR3 DNA: TGTGCCAGCAGGCGGGACCGAGCGAACACCGGGGAGCTGTTTTTT

clone size: NA
V gene: TRBV27
D gene: NA
J gene: TRBJ2-7
CDR3 protein: CASSLTTNSYEQYF
CDR3 DNA: TGTGCCAGCAGTTTGACGACAAACTCCTACGAGCAGTACTTC

clone size: NA
V gene: TRBV24-1
D gene: TRBD1
J gene: TRBJ1-1
CDR3 protein: CATSDSGQMNTEAFF
CDR3 DNA: TGTGCCACCAGTGACTCGGGACAGATGAACACTGAAGCTTTCTTT

clone size: NA
V gene: TRBV19
D gene: NA
J gene: TRBJ1-5
CDR3 protein: CASSIQLIQPQHF
CDR3 DNA: TGTGCCAGTAGTATCCAACTCATCCAGCCCCAGCATTTT

clone size: NA
V gene: TRBV4-1
D gene: NA
J gene: TRBJ1-4
CDR3 protein: CASSQDRTTNEKLFF
CDR3 DNA: TGCGCCAGCAGCCAAGACAGGACAACTAATGAAAAACTGTTTTTT

clone size: NA
V gene: TRBV4-1
D gene: TRBD1
J gene: TRBJ2-3
CDR3 protein: CASSQPGQAEKQYF
CDR3 DNA: TGCGCCAGCAGCCAACCCGGACAGGCGGAGAAGCAGTATTTT

clone size: few
V gene: TRBV6-4
D gene: NA
J gene: TRBJ1-5
CDR3 protein: CAPPSVSEAQHF
CDR3 DNA: TGTGCCCCTCCGTCCGTATCTGAGGCCCAGCATTTT

clone size: NA
V gene: TRBV5-1
D gene: NA
J gene: TRBJ1-3
CDR3 protein: CASSLERAGNTIYF
CDR3 DNA: TGCGCCAGCAGCTTGGAACGGGCTGGAAACACCATATATTTT

clone size: once
V gene: TRBV6-2/TRBV6-3
D gene: NA
J gene: TRBJ2-1
CDR3 protein: CASSLYNEQFF
CDR3 DNA: TGTGCCAGCAGTCTATACAATGAGCAGTTCTTC

clone size: once
V gene: TRBV3-1/TRBV3-2
D gene: NA
J gene: TRBJ1-2
CDR3 protein: CASSQDDNRGYTF
CDR3 DNA: TGTGCCAGCAGCCAAGATGACAACCGTGGATACACCTTC

clone size: NA
V gene: TRBV19
D gene: TRBD2
J gene: TRBJ2-2
CDR3 protein: CASTPIAGFRGGELFF
CDR3 DNA: TGTGCCAGTACCCCCATAGCGGGGTTCAGGGGCGGGGAGCTGTTTTTT

clone size: NA
V gene: TRBV30
D gene: TRBD2
J gene: TRBJ2-3
CDR3 protein: CAWSVVAGQGDTQYF
CDR3 DNA: TGTGCCTGGAGTGTAGTAGCGGGGCAAGGAGATACGCAGTATTTT

clone size: NA
V gene: TRBV11-3
D gene: NA
J gene: TRBJ1-2
CDR3 protein: CASSLALPREGYTF
CDR3 DNA: TGTGCCAGCAGCTTAGCTCTCCCTCGGGAAGGCTACACCTTC